Here is one T cell receptor (beta chain) with its context. What it recognizes is unknown. One junction end does not reproduce the germline sequence, and a read error may be involved. Different DNA sequences within this sample yield the same CDR3. With 60 Vbeta and 13 Jbeta primers, the PCR was carried out. Clones were read by immunoSEQ multiplex PCR, and TCRdb kept only the in-frame ones, dropping some. The sample table includes 150,000 to 250,000 clones. The CDR3 consists of 18 residues. Looked up from germline, CDR1 is SGDLS and CDR2 is YYNGEE. This sample stems from a study of cytomegalovirus exposure and HLA in healthy donors. The study, taken as a whole, reports: Usually a TCR sequence was rare, but some public TCRs were found in many donors.

V is TRBV9 and J is TRBJ1-2; 10 positions match TRBD1. This receptor was identified in a boy aged 5 to 17 in good health and CMV-seronegative. The sequencing sample was made of PBMCs. The CDR3 spells CASSVELGGQGNVYGYTF. DNA for the CDR3: TGCGCCAGCAGCGTAGAGTTGGGGGGACAGGGGAACGTCTATGGCTACACCTTC.